This T cell receptor beta chain came from a study of blood T cells in healthy people across ages. Samples had at least 7 million PBMCs isolated from them. This clonotype was counted a single time. Trimming stripped 5 bases from V and 4 bases from J, with 14 bases between. This CDR3 has 13 residues. Per germline, CDR1 DFQATT and CDR2 SNEGSKA (reference sequence). A second roughly 7 to 11 cycle PCR used barcoded and J-beta primers. TCRdb called the 5' RACE reads again in MiXCR, with one record for every CDR3 protein. The table lists 540,000 or so distinct CDR3 sequences, 40% to 55% of them singletons. The clonotype originates from a man aged 80 or over in good health. V and J are TRBV20-1 and TRBJ1-2, with D possibly TRBD1 on 6 matching bases. The specimen was blood. CDR3 coding DNA: TGCAGTGCTGGAGGGGGAGGGACCTATGGCTACACCTTC. As protein: CSAGGGGTYGYTF.